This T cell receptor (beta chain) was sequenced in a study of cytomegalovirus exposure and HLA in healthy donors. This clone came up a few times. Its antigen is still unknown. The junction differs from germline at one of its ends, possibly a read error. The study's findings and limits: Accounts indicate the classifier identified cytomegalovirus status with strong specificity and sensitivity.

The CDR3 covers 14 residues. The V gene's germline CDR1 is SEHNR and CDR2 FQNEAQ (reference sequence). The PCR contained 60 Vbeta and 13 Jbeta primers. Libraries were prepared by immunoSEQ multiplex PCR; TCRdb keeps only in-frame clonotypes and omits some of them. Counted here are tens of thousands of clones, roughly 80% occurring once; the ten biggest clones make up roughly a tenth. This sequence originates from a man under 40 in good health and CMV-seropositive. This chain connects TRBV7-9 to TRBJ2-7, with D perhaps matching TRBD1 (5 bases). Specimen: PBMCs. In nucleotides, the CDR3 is TGTTCCAGCAGCTTAGCCGGGCCAGGGCCCGAGCAGTACTTC. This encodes CSSSLAGPGPEQYF.